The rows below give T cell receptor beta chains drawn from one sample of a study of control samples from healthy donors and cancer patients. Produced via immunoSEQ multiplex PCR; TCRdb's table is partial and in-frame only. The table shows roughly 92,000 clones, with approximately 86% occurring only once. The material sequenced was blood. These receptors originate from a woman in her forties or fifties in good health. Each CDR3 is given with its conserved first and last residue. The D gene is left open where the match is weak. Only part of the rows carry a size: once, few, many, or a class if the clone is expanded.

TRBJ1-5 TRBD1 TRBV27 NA TGTGCCAGCAGTTTACAGGGGGGTAGTCATCAGCATTTT CASSLQGGSHQHF
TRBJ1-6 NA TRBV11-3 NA TGTGCCAGCAGCTTTATGGGTCGGGGAAATTCACCCCTCCACTTT CASSFMGRGNSPLHF
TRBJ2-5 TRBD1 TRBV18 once TGTGCCAGCCGTGGACAGGGAAGCTTTCAAGAGACCCAGTACTTC CASRGQGSFQETQYF
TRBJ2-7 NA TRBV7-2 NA TGTGCCAGCACCTTAGGGGCCAACTACGAGCAGTACTTC CASTLGANYEQYF
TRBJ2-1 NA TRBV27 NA TGTGCCAGCAGCCAACCAGGGTACTCCTACAATGAGCAGTTCTTC CASSQPGYSYNEQFF
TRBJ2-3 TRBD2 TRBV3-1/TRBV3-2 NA TGTGCCAGCAGCCAAAGTTTAGCGGGGGGTTCAGAGAATACGCAGTATTTT CASSQSLAGGSENTQYF
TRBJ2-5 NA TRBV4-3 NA TGCGCCAGCAGCAGAGACCCAGGGGTGGAGACCCAGTACTTC CASSRDPGVETQYF
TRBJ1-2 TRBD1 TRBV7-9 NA TGTGCCAGCAGCCTAACGGGGACAGGGGGCGATGGCTACACCTTC CASSLTGTGGDGYTF
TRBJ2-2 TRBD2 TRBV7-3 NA TGTGCCAGCAGCCTAGTAGCGGGGGGTTCTACCGGGGAGCTGTTTTTT CASSLVAGGSTGELFF
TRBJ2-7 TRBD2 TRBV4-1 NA TGCGCCAGCAGCCAAGCTACAATAGCGGGGGCCCCGTACGAGCAGTACTTC CASSQATIAGAPYEQYF
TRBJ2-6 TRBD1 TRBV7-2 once TGTGCCAGCAGTGGACAGGGTCTCTCTGGGGCCAACGTCCTGACTTTC CASSGQGLSGANVLTF
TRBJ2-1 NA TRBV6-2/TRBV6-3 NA TGTGCCAGCAGTTACTCGTTATTACAGCGCTACTCCTACAATGAGCAGTTCTTC CASSYSLLQRYSYNEQFF
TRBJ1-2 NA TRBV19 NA TGTGCCAGTAGTATAGGGGGGCAGGGAAACTATGGCTACACCTTC CASSIGGQGNYGYTF
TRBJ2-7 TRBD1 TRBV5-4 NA TGTGCCAGCAGCTTGGTGGGGACAGGGAAGAGCTACGAGCAGTACTTC CASSLVGTGKSYEQYF
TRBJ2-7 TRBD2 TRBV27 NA TGTGCCAGCAGTTTCTTCCACCCGGGACTAGCGGGAGATGAGCAGTACTTC CASSFFHPGLAGDEQYF
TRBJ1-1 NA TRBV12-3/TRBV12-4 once TGTGCCAGCAGTCACCCGGGACCCCTTGAAGCTTTCTTT CASSHPGPLEAFF
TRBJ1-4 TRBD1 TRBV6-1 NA TGTGCCAGCAGTGAACGACGGCAGACAGGGGTGGAAAAACTGTTTTTT CASSERRQTGVEKLFF
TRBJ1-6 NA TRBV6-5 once TGTGCCAGCAGCTCCGCTACAGCGGGTTCACCCCTCCACTTT CASSSATAGSPLHF
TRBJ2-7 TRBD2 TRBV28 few TGTGCCAGCATGGGAGCGGGACCCCAGCTCTTATACGAGCAGTACTTC CASMGAGPQLLYEQYF
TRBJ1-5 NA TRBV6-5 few TGTGCCAGCGCTACCCAGAGGGGCAATCAGCCCCAGCATTTT CASATQRGNQPQHF
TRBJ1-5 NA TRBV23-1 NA TGCGCCAGCAGATTCCCGGATCAGGGATGTCAGCCCCAGCATTTT CASRFPDQGCQPQHF
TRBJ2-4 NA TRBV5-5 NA TGTGCCAGCAGCTTTTGGTCCTCCGCCAAAAACATTCAGTACTTC CASSFWSSAKNIQYF
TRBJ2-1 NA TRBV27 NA TGTGCCAGCAGTTTAACGGCGGGATCATACAATGAGCAGTTCTTC CASSLTAGSYNEQFF
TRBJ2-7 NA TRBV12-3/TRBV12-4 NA TGTGCCAGCAGTTCCGGGGGCGAGCAGTACTTC CASSSGGEQYF
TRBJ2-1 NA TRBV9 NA TGTGCCAGCAGCTTCGGACAGACATACAATGAGCAGTTCTTC CASSFGQTYNEQFF
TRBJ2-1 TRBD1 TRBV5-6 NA TGTGCCAGCAGCGGGGGACAGGGTTCCTACAATGAGCAGTTCTTC CASSGGQGSYNEQFF
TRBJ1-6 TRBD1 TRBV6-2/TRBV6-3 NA TGTGCCAGCAGTTACTCGTCAGGGGGAGGTTTTTCACCCCTCCACTTT CASSYSSGGGFSPLHF
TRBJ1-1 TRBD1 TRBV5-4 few TGTGCCAGCAGCTGGGCAGGGGGCACTGAAGCTTTCTTT CASSWAGGTEAFF
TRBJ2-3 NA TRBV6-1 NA TGTGCCAGCAGTGAAGCATCGGCTCTGGGTTTTCCCCATTTT CASSEASALGFPHF
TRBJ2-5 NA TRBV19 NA TGTGCCAGCTCCTTATGGGGTTTAGAAGAGACCCAGTACTTC CASSLWGLEETQYF
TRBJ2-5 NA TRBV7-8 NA TGTGCCAGCAGCCGAGGAAGGGTAGGCCAAGAGACCCAGTACTTC CASSRGRVGQETQYF
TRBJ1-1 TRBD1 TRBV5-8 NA TGTGCCAGCAGCTGGACAGGCACGATGAACACTGAAGCTTTCTTT CASSWTGTMNTEAFF
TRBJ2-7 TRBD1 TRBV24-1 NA TGTGCCACCAGTGATGTGACCCAGACAGGGTTCTCCTACGAGCAGTACTTC CATSDVTQTGFSYEQYF
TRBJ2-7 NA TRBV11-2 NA TGTGCCAGCAGCTTACAAAAACCCCTAGAGGGCGAGCAGTACTTC CASSLQKPLEGEQYF
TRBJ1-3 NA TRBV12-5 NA TGTGCTAGTGGTTTACCTCCAGGACTCCGCGGTGGAAACACCATATATTTT CASGLPPGLRGGNTIYF
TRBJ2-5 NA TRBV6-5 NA TGTGCCAGCAGTTCAAGGGAGACCCAGTACTTC CASSSRETQYF
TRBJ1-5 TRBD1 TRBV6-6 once TGTGCCAGCAGTTCCGAACAGGGGATCCAGCCCCAGCATTTT CASSSEQGIQPQHF
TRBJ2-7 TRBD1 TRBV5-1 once TGCGCCAGCAGGCTTGCCCCCGGGACAGGGCGTTCATACGAGCAGTACTTC CASRLAPGTGRSYEQYF
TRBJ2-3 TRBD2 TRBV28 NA TGTGCCAGCAGTTTCGTGAGCGGGAGGGCCGTCACAGATACGCAGTATTTT CASSFVSGRAVTDTQYF
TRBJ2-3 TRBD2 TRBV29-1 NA TGCAGCGTTGGGGGACTAGCGGCAGATACGCAGTATTTT CSVGGLAADTQYF
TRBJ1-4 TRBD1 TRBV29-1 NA TGCAGCGTTAACCCGGGACAGGGTAATGAAAAACTGTTTTTT CSVNPGQGNEKLFF
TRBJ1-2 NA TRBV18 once TGTGCCAGCTCATCCACCCCACAGGGACTCGGCTACACCTTC CASSSTPQGLGYTF
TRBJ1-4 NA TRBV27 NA TGTGCCAGCAGTTTAGGATCTTTTCGAGGAACTAATGAAAAACTGTTTTTT CASSLGSFRGTNEKLFF
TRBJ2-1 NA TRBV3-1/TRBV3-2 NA TGTGCCAGCAGCCTAGGCCGCCTGCTAGTCAATGAGCAGTTCTTC CASSLGRLLVNEQFF
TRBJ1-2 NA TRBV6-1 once TGTGCCAGCAGTGAGGGGAATCGATGGCAGAACTATGGCTACACCTTC CASSEGNRWQNYGYTF
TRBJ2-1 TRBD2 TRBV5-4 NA TGTGCCAGCAGCCCACCACCTGGGACTAAAGGGCACAATGAGCAGTTCTTC CASSPPPGTKGHNEQFF
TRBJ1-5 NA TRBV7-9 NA TGTGCCAGCAGCTTAGCAGGGACTAGTCAGCCCCAGCATTTT CASSLAGTSQPQHF
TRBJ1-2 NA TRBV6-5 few TGTGCCAGCAGCCCAAAAAGGACAGTGTATGGCTACACCTTC CASSPKRTVYGYTF
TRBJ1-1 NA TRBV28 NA TGTGCTTCGGGACACAGGGCTATGAACACTGAAGCTTTCTTT CASGHRAMNTEAFF
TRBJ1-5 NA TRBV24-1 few TGTGCCACCATCATAGGGGGTGTGGCGGACCGCCTCAGGAGCAATCAGCCCCAGCATTTT CATIIGGVADRLRSNQPQHF
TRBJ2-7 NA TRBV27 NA TGTGCCAGCAGTTCAGGGGGGGGCCTAGACGTGGACGAGCAGTACTTC CASSSGGGLDVDEQYF
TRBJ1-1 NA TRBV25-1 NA TGTGCCAGCAGGACTTGGCGGGGCGAGGCTTTCTTT CASRTWRGEAFF
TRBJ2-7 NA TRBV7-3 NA TGTGCCAGCAGCCCCGAGGGTCGACTGGGAGAGCAGTACTTC CASSPEGRLGEQYF
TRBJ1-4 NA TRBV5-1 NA TGCGCCAGCAGCTTGGCCGTAGGGGGAAATGAAAAACTGTTTTTT CASSLAVGGNEKLFF
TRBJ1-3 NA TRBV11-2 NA TGTGCCAGCAGCTTAGTGGAGGGGTCCGGAAACACCATATATTTT CASSLVEGSGNTIYF